Detailed here is one T cell receptor (beta chain). These data are taken from a study of cytomegalovirus exposure and HLA in healthy donors. V lost 3 bases and J lost 0; bases outside the gene matches: 8. The length of the CDR3 is 16 residues. Germline-derived CDR1 and CDR2 are MNHEY and SMNVEV (reference sequence). The repertoire was sequenced with immunoSEQ multiplex PCR; TCRdb's copy has only in-frame clones and lacks some. The table lists about 160,000 clones, roughly 86% of them singletons. The genes are TRBV27 and TRBJ2-7, with 7 bases identical to TRBD1. Sequencing was carried out using PBMCs. The receptor comes from a man aged 18 to 30 in good health and CMV-seropositive. The CDR3 DNA is TGTGCCAGCAGTTTCGACAGGGCCGCGGGCTCCTACGAGCAGTACTTC. Its protein product is CASSFDRAAGSYEQYF.